The 23 T cell receptor beta chains reported below all come from one sample, sequenced in a study of T cells in Graves' hyperthyroidism and ophthalmopathy. RNA transcripts yielded amplified TCR beta CDR3 regions. HTBI primers were employed in a first-round RT-PCR of the TCR CDR3. TCRdb processed the multiplex PCR reads anew with MiXCR; each CDR3 protein has one entry. The sample shows over 300,000 distinct CDR3 sequences, more than 11% of them seen only once. The sample consisted of blood. The receptors come from a woman in her sixties or seventies with Graves' hyperthyroidism.

The J gene is TRBJ2-2, the V gene TRBV7-3, with D uncertain. CDR1 and CDR2 (germline): SGHTA, FQGTGA. Trimming left V 1 base short and J 1 base short, with 10 bases between. This CDR3 contains 16 residues. This CDR3 is CASSLNARRNTGELFF. CDR3 DNA: TGTGCCAGCAGCTTAAATGCGCGGCGGAACACCGGGGAGCTGTTTTTT.

This clonotype was seen ten or more times. The V gene is TRBV5-1, the J gene TRBJ2-1, with 13 bases fitting TRBD2. Germline-derived CDR1 and CDR2 are SGHRS and YFSETQ. The CDR3 has 14 amino acids. With 4 bases clipped from V and 9 bases from J, the junction kept 4 bases outside the gene matches. The CDR3 is CASSTGTSGVEQFF. The CDR3 DNA is TGCGCCAGCAGCACCGGGACTAGCGGGGTTGAGCAGTTCTTC.

Notes on this clonotype: Relative to the germline gene, one junction end is altered; a read error may explain this. The CDR3 nucleotides are TGTGCCACCAATGATTTGTCCTTGGACAGGGGAGGTGAGCAGTTCTTC. Protein: CATNDLSLDRGGEQFF. The rearrangement joins TRBV24-1 to TRBJ2-1; 9 bases are shared with TRBD1. This CDR3 is built from 16 residues. Per the germline V gene, CDR1 is KGHDR and CDR2 is SFDVKD.

As to this clonotype: Just one base apart from a much larger clone, this may be a read error. The CDR3 coding sequence is TGTGCCAGCAGCCGAGGGGACGCTGGCGATCAGCCCCAGCATTTT. Translated, it gives CASSRGDAGDQPQHF. This chain connects TRBV11-2 to TRBJ1-5, with D possibly TRBD1 on 5 matching bases. V lost 5 bases to trimming and J lost 5 bases, with 16 bases between them. CDR1 is SGHAT and CDR2 is FQNNGV in the germline V gene. The length of the CDR3 is 15 residues.

This clonotype was seen many times. This chain uses TRBV24-1 with TRBJ1-1, with a possible D match to TRBD1 (5 bases). This CDR3 has 15 amino acids. From germline, CDR1 is KGHDR and CDR2 SFDVKD. V lost 3 bases to trimming and J lost 4 bases, with 14 bases between them. CDR3 residues: CATSDSNGGSTEAFF. The CDR3 bases are TGTGCCACCAGTGATAGTAACGGGGGGAGCACTGAAGCTTTCTTT.

This clonotype has just a few counts. The chain recombines TRBV27 with TRBJ1-5; D ambiguous. Germline lookup yields CDR1 MNHEY and CDR2 SMNVEV (reference sequence). V lost 4 bases and J 5 bases, leaving 9 bases between the germline ends. The CDR3 extends over 13 amino acids. CDR3 nucleotide sequence: TGTGCCAGCAGTTCCGACACAGATCAGCCCCAGCATTTT. It codes for CASSSDTDQPQHF.

This clonotype was counted only a few times. The V and J genes are TRBV20-1 and TRBJ1-1, with TRBD1 identical over 8 bases. Germline lookup yields CDR1 DFQATT and CDR2 SNEGSKA (reference sequence). This CDR3 comprises 13 residues. V lost 6 bases to trimming and J lost 1 base; unmatched junction nucleotides: 4. CDR3 in DNA: TGCAGTGCCGATGACAGGGGGAACACTGAAGCTTTCTTT. Residues: CSADDRGNTEAFF.

This clonotype was observed a handful of times. This chain joins TRBV20-1 and TRBJ2-7; 12 bases are shared with TRBD2. Germline V gene data show CDR1 as DFQATT and CDR2 as SNEGSKA (reference sequence). This CDR3 is built from 15 residues. V lost 0 bases to trimming and J lost 4 bases; unmatched junction nucleotides: 4. Written as DNA, the CDR3 is TGCAGTGCTAGAGATCATCTAGCGGGAGGGTACGAGCAGTACTTC. Its protein is CSARDHLAGGYEQYF.

At least ten counts were recorded for this clonotype. The V and J genes are TRBV27 and TRBJ2-7; no definite D call. This CDR3 region has 13 residues. Per germline, CDR1 MNHEY and CDR2 SMNVEV (reference sequence). The ends were cut back, 4 bases at V and 8 bases at J, with 15 bases in the middle. This CDR3 is CASSSSQTYKQYF. The CDR3 DNA sequence: TGTGCCAGCAGTTCCTCCCAGACTTATAAGCAGTACTTC.

The chain has TRBV5-1 and TRBJ2-2; TRBD2 is a possible D gene (5 bases). Trimming shortened V by 4 bases and J by 6 bases, and 16 bases separated the two germline ends. From germline, CDR1 is SGHRS and CDR2 YFSETQ. CDR3 size: 15 residues. The CDR3 loop is CASSPTRHGAGELFF. CDR3 sequence (DNA): TGCGCCAGCAGCCCCACGAGGCACGGGGCCGGGGAGCTGTTTTTT.

This clonotype was found many times. The chain couples TRBV4-1 to TRBJ1-1, with D unclear. CDR3 length: 14 residues. Germline V CDR1 and CDR2: MGHRA, YSYEKL. The V and J ends lost 2 bases and 1 base respectively, with 8 bases between them. CDR3 protein: CASSQRTANTEAFF. For the CDR3, the DNA is TGCGCCAGCAGCCAAAGGACCGCGAACACTGAAGCTTTCTTT.

This clonotype was recorded a few times. V usage is TRBV9 and J usage is TRBJ2-5; D ambiguous. Germline assignment: CDR1 SGDLS and CDR2 YYNGEE. V was pared by 1 base and J by 5 bases, with 9 bases between. The CDR3 length is 13 residues. The CDR3 region is CASSVSHGETQYF. As DNA, the CDR3 is TGTGCCAGCAGCGTATCTCATGGGGAGACCCAGTACTTC. The entire variable domain, with the rest obtained from reference TRBV9 and TRBJ2-5, is as follows: DSGVTQTPKHLITATGQRVTLRCSPRSGDLSVYWYQQSLDQGLQFLIQYYNGEERAKGNILERFSAQQFPDLHSELNLSSLELGDSALYFCASSVSHGETQYFGPGTRLLVL.

This clonotype was picked up many times. The chain joins TRBV7-2 to TRBJ2-7; TRBD2 aligns across 7 bases. The V gene's germline CDR1 is SGHTA and CDR2 FQGNSA. There are 14 residues in the CDR3. Germline trimming cut 3 bases from V and 3 bases from J; bases unmatched to any gene: 5. This CDR3 reads CASSFDGEGYEQYF. Written as DNA, the CDR3 is TGTGCCAGCAGCTTCGATGGGGAGGGCTACGAGCAGTACTTC.

Ten or more counts support this clonotype. The chain has TRBV9 and TRBJ2-3, with D perhaps TRBD1 or TRBD2 (5 bases each). The germline V gene encodes CDR1 SGDLS and CDR2 YYNGEE. The CDR3 runs to 16 residues. Trimming took 4 bases from V and 0 from J, leaving 15 bases between them. The CDR3: CASSTGVGQSTDTQYF. The CDR3 DNA reads as TGTGCCAGCAGCACCGGGGTGGGGCAGAGCACAGATACGCAGTATTTT.

This clonotype was found many times. This chain connects TRBV11-2 to TRBJ1-1; a weak D match, TRBD1 (5 bases). V was shortened by 0 bases and J by 3 bases, with 11 bases between the two germline ends. CDR3 length: 15 amino acids. Germline loops: CDR1 SGHAT, CDR2 FQNNGV. CDR3 residues: CASSLDGALHTEAFF. The CDR3 bases are TGTGCCAGCAGCTTAGATGGGGCTTTACACACTGAAGCTTTCTTT.

This clonotype was seen repeatedly, ten times or more. The chain joins TRBV5-6 to TRBJ1-1; the D is unclear. From germline, CDR1 is SGHDT and CDR2 YYEEEE. This CDR3 spans 11 amino acids. V shed 0 bases and J shed 11 bases, with 8 bases lying between them. The CDR3 spells CASSLGVVAFF. In DNA, the CDR3 is TGTGCCAGCAGCTTGGGTGTGGTTGCTTTCTTT.

About this clonotype itself: One base away lies a much larger clone, so this may be a sequencing read error. The rearrangement links TRBV27 to TRBJ2-4; 11 positions agree with TRBD1. J lost 8 bases, V lost 6 bases, and 3 bases had no gene match. Germline V CDR1 and CDR2: MNHEY, SMNVEV (reference sequence). This CDR3 region has 13 residues. The CDR3 spells CASRPGQGDIQYF. CDR3 nucleotides: TGTGCCAGCAGACCGGGACAGGGGGACATTCAGTACTTC.

Many counts were recorded for this clonotype. The chain employs TRBV20-1 and TRBJ2-7; no clear D. This CDR3 spans 14 amino acids. Trimming shortened V by 4 bases and J by 4 bases, and 17 bases separated the two germline ends. CDR1 and CDR2 (germline): DFQATT, SNEGSKA (reference sequence). The DNA for the CDR3 is TGCAGTGCTACCCTCCCACGGACGCCTTACGAGCAGTACTTC. Its protein is CSATLPRTPYEQYF.

This clonotype was picked up a small number of times. The rearrangement joins TRBV20-1 to TRBJ2-5; TRBD1 matches 10 bases. After removal of 0 bases from V and 4 bases from J, the junction contained 2 bases not matched to a gene. In germline, CDR1 is DFQATT, CDR2 SNEGSKA (reference sequence). The CDR3 totals 14 residues. CDR3 amino acids: CSAREGQGPETQYF. In DNA form, the CDR3 reads TGCAGTGCTAGAGAGGGACAGGGGCCAGAGACCCAGTACTTC.

This clonotype was detected ten times or more. As DNA, the CDR3 is TGTGCCAGCAGACGAGGGGTGGGGCACTATGGCTACACCTTC. Its protein product is CASRRGVGHYGYTF. This chain connects TRBV12-3 or TRBV12-4 to TRBJ1-2; possible D gene TRBD1, 5 bases. The length of the CDR3 is 14 residues. The V gene lost 6 bases and the J gene lost 3 bases, with 14 bases spanning the gap.

This clonotype was counted ten times or more. J is TRBJ2-6 and V is TRBV10-3; 7 nucleotides align to TRBD1. Germline lookup yields CDR1 ENHRY and CDR2 SYGVKD. V shed 6 bases, J shed 0 bases, and the junction held 5 bases outside the gene matches. The CDR3 spans 16 residues. This CDR3 reads CAIRANRGSGANVLTF. As DNA, the CDR3 is TGTGCCATCAGGGCCAACAGGGGCTCTGGGGCCAACGTCCTGACTTTC.

This clonotype was counted only a few times. The chain couples TRBV7-9 to TRBJ2-1; D might be TRBD1 or TRBD2, each matching 6 bases. Trimming took 5 bases from V and 0 from J, leaving 14 bases between them. Germline values: CDR1 SEHNR, CDR2 FQNEAQ (reference sequence). The CDR3 is 16 residues long. The CDR3 region has the DNA TGTGCCAGCAGCCCGGGGGCGGGTCTCTCCTACAATGAGCAGTTCTTC. It specifies CASSPGAGLSYNEQFF. The complete variable domain, with remaining parts taken from reference TRBV7-9 and TRBJ2-1, reads DTGVSQNPRHKITKRGQNVTFRCDPISEHNRLYWYRQTLGQGPEFLTYFQNEAQLEKSRLLSDRFSAERPKGSFSTLEIQRTEQGDSAMYLCASSPGAGLSYNEQFFGPGTRLTVL.

This clonotype was detected ten times or more. The chain uses TRBV20-1 and TRBJ1-1; D is unclear. Germline V gene lookup returns CDR1 DFQATT and CDR2 SNEGSKA (reference sequence). V lost 7 bases to trimming and J lost 4 bases, with 13 bases between them. CDR3 size: 12 residues. The CDR3 DNA sequence: TGCAGTGTGGTTTCGGGTGCCACTGAAGCTTTCTTT. Translated, it gives CSVVSGATEAFF.